The clone carrying this T cell receptor beta chain was picked up many times. The investigators amplified TCR beta CDR3 regions from RNA transcripts. Using the HTBI primer set, a first-round RT-PCR was run on the TCR CDR3. TCRdb fed the multiplex PCR reads into MiXCR, producing one record per CDR3 protein. The table lists 330,000 or so distinct CDR3 sequences, 15% to 20% of them singletons, with 15% to 18% in the top ten. This sample was taken from a study of T cells in Graves' hyperthyroidism and ophthalmopathy. CDR3 length equals 13 residues. V shed 6 bases, J shed 4 bases, and the junction held 5 bases outside the gene matches. The V gene's germline CDR1 is MNHEY and CDR2 SVGAGI.

The chain couples TRBV6-5 to TRBJ2-5, with TRBD1 matching over 7 bases. Sequencing used blood. The clonotype was recovered from a middle-aged woman with Graves' ophthalmopathy. This chain's CDR3 is CASSRDRVETQYF. The CDR3, as DNA: TGTGCCAGCAGCCGCGACAGGGTAGAGACCCAGTACTTC.